This T cell receptor (beta chain) was documented in a study of CD8 T cells in ankylosing spondylitis. Overall study results and limits: CD8+ by phenotype, disease-linked clones were relatively rare in peripheral blood.

Trimming cost V 2 bases and J 8 bases, with 18 bases left between them. This CDR3 is built from 15 residues. CDR1 and CDR2 from the germline V gene are SQVTM and ANQGSEA. Each CDR3 protein gets one entry after TCRdb re-called the 5' RACE reads with MiXCR. The profile covers some 200,000 distinct CDR3 sequences, with roughly 24% appearing a single time and 5% to 8% taken by the ten largest. In this sample, this clonotype turned up a few times. What it binds is unknown. The sequence was obtained from a male donor with ankylosing spondylitis or in good health (not recorded which). The material sequenced was blood, either unsorted or a sorted T cell fraction (not recorded which). The J gene is TRBJ2-2, the V gene TRBV29-1, with D maybe TRBD1 (6 bases). Here the CDR3 DNA reads TGCAGCGTTGAAACGAGGGTCCAGGGGATGGGGGAGCTGTTTTTT. Translation: CSVETRVQGMGELFF.